Sequencing of this T cell receptor (beta chain) was carried out in a study of blood T cell repertoires in COVID-19. The overall study: Researchers got acute and convalescent COVID-19 samples from the United States, Italy and Spain.

Germline lookup yields CDR1 MNHGY and CDR2 SVAAGI. V was cut by 4 bases and J by 3 bases, with 12 bases left in between. This CDR3 has 14 amino acids. As handled by the study authors: For nucleated cells, counts were estimated from reference gene primer amplification. Produced via immunoSEQ multiplex PCR; TCRdb's table is partial and in-frame only. The V and J calls and clone size come from that table; D and trimming were worked out from the DNA. The repertoire includes fewer than 500,000 clones, about nine tenths of them detected once, and about 1.5% sits in the top ten. The sequence derives from a woman in her twenties or thirties with active or convalescent COVID-19. Sequencing input: peripheral blood. The V and J genes are TRBV6-9 and TRBJ1-2; no reliable D call. The CDR3 nucleotides read TGTGCCAGCAGTTTCGCGCGTATATACTATGGCTACACCTTC. Protein: CASSFARIYYGYTF.